Presented here are 19 T cell receptor beta chains from one specimen sequenced in a study of OX40 agonist ivuxolimab in advanced cancers. Profiling relied on immunoSEQ multiplex PCR, and the TCRdb table lists in-frame clones only, not all of them. The profile shows 130,000 or so clones, 93% of them singletons. The sequencing used CD4+ or CD8+ T cells sorted from blood, collected in a trial of the OX40 agonist ivuxolimab. These receptors all come from an adult with an advanced solid tumor such as melanoma, head and neck, liver or kidney cancer.

V is TRBV2 and J is TRBJ1-1; perhaps TRBD1 as D (5 bases). Germline lookup yields CDR1 SNHLY and CDR2 FYNNEI. Trimming left V 7 bases short and J 5 bases short, with 14 bases between. This CDR3 region has 13 residues. CDR3 DNA sequence: TGTGCCAGCAAGGGACGCAGCAGAACTGAAGCTTTCTTT. Translating gives CASKGRSRTEAFF. Full variable domain (remainder filled in from reference TRBV2 and TRBJ1-1): EPEVTQTPSHQVTQMGQEVILRCVPISNHLYFYWYRQILGQKVEFLVSFYNNEISEKSEIFDDQFSVERPDGSNFTLKIRSTKLEDSAMYFCASKGRSRTEAFFGQGTRLTVV.

This rearrangement joins TRBV28 to TRBJ1-2; D might be TRBD1 (6 bases). V dropped 5 bases and J dropped 3 bases, with 10 bases sitting between them. Germline loops: CDR1 MDHEN, CDR2 SYDVKM. CDR3 length equals 13 residues. In DNA form, the CDR3 reads TGTGCCAGCAGTAAAACAGGGTACTATGGCTACACCTTC. This translates into CASSKTGYYGYTF.

The V gene is TRBV5-3, the J gene TRBJ2-5; 11 bases line up with TRBD2. TRBV5-3 carries the ORF label, with uncertain function. The CDR3 contains 14 residues. The trim removed 5 bases at V and 2 bases at J, leaving 2 bases unmatched. CDR3 residues: CARSPSGGQETQYF. In nucleotides, the CDR3 is TGTGCCAGAAGTCCTAGCGGGGGGCAAGAGACCCAGTACTTC.

The chain links TRBV18 to TRBJ2-7, with D maybe TRBD2 (6 bases). Trimming took 2 bases from V and 3 from J, leaving 20 bases between them. The length of the CDR3 is 17 residues. CDR1 KGHSH and CDR2 LQKENI come from the germline V gene. The CDR3 protein is CASSPSTAWEEHYEQYF. CDR3 in DNA: TGTGCCAGCTCACCATCCACCGCCTGGGAGGAACACTACGAGCAGTACTTC.

This clone was found once. Its ends do not fully match the called genes, so a read error is possible. The J gene is TRBJ2-5, the V gene TRBV7-9; no definite D call. The CDR3 covers 12 residues. Germline loops: CDR1 SEHNR, CDR2 FQNEAQ (reference sequence). This CDR3 reads CASSFTLETQHF. CDR3 sequence (DNA): TGTGCCAGCAGCTTTACCCTAGAGACCCAGCACTTC.

The chain recombines TRBV28 with TRBJ1-2, with 9 positions matching TRBD1. The J segment lost 2 bases and the V segment lost 7 bases, leaving 5 bases of the junction unmatched. Germline V lookup: CDR1 MDHEN, CDR2 SYDVKM. CDR3 length: 14 residues. DNA for the CDR3: TGTGCCAGCACCGCCGGGACAGGGAACTATGGCTACACCTTC. It encodes CASTAGTGNYGYTF.

V gene TRBV11-2 combines with J gene TRBJ1-2; D is undetermined. Trimming took 1 base from V and 4 from J, leaving 10 bases between them. CDR1 and CDR2 (germline): SGHAT, FQNNGV. The CDR3 sequence is 14 residues long. CDR3 nucleotides: TGTGCCAGCAGCTTAGCCGGCGTTTCCTATGGCTACACCTTC. It translates to CASSLAGVSYGYTF. The full variable domain, in which reference TRBV11-2 and TRBJ1-2 provide the parts outside the CDR3, is EAGVAQSPRYKIIEKRQSVAFWCNPISGHATLYWYQQILGQGPKLLIQFQNNGVVDDSQLPKDRFSAERLKGVDSTLKIQPAKLEDSAVYLCASSLAGVSYGYTFGSGTRLTVV.

V and J are TRBV6-5 and TRBJ1-6, with 7 bases that match TRBD1. The CDR3 is 15 residues long. CDR1 and CDR2 from the germline V gene are MNHEY and SVGAGI. V lost 6 bases and J lost 9; bases outside the gene matches: 11. The CDR3 DNA sequence: TGTGCCAGCAGAGATTCGACAGGGCCTCGTTCACCCCTCCACTTT. Its translation is CASRDSTGPRSPLHF.

This chain connects TRBV7-2 to TRBJ2-3; the D gene could be TRBD1 or TRBD2 (7 bases each). Germline V gene lookup returns CDR1 SGHTA and CDR2 FQGNSA. This CDR3 region has 14 residues. The V end was cut by 7 bases, the J end by 6 bases, with 17 bases between. CDR3 coding DNA: TGTGCCAGCATCCCCAGGGGAGGGGGCGATACGCAGTATTTT. Translating it yields CASIPRGGGDTQYF.

V and J are TRBV9 and TRBJ1-2; the D gene is possibly TRBD1 (6 bases). V was pared by 0 bases and J by 4 bases, with 10 bases between. The CDR3 is 14 amino acids. Germline lookup yields CDR1 SGDLS and CDR2 YYNGEE. CDR3 coding DNA: TGTGCCAGCAGCGTAGCTACGACAGGCTATGGCTACACCTTC. Amino acids: CASSVATTGYGYTF.

The chain recombines TRBV6-6 with TRBJ1-2, with a weak D call TRBD1 (6 bases). Trimming took off 4 bases at V and 8 bases at J, with 11 bases between the two ends. The CDR3 has 12 amino acids. CDR1 is MNHNY, CDR2 SVGAGI, per germline (reference sequence). The CDR3 sequence is CASSSQGLGYTF. The CDR3 region has the DNA TGTGCCAGCAGTTCACAGGGACTAGGCTACACCTTC.

V usage is TRBV4-2 and J usage is TRBJ1-1; possibly TRBD1 for D (5 bases). Germline-derived CDR1 and CDR2 are LGHNA and YNFKEQ. The V gene lost 1 base and the J gene lost 11 bases, with 17 bases spanning the gap. The CDR3 sequence is 14 residues long. The CDR3 DNA reads TGTGCCAGCAGCCAAGTTGTGGGGGTCAGCCGTGCTTTCTTT. Translation: CASSQVVGVSRAFF.

The rearrangement links TRBV7-6 to TRBJ2-3; D unclear. CDR1 is SGHVS and CDR2 is FNYEAQ in the germline V gene. Between the trimmed V and J ends, which lost 4 bases and 5 bases, there was a span of 13 bases. This CDR3 is 14 amino acids long. The CDR3 here is CASSSVNGGDTQYF. The CDR3 DNA is TGTGCCAGCAGCTCTGTAAACGGTGGAGATACGCAGTATTTT.

The rearrangement joins TRBV10-2 to TRBJ2-1; 8 bases line up with TRBD2. The CDR3 has 16 residues. Germline V gives CDR1 WSHSY, CDR2 SAAADI. The trim removed 2 bases at V and 4 bases at J, leaving 7 bases unmatched. This CDR3 reads CASSEGLKRGYNEQFF. The CDR3 DNA is TGCGCCAGCAGTGAGGGCCTGAAGCGGGGGTACAATGAGCAGTTCTTC.

This chain connects TRBV4-3 to TRBJ2-7, with 11 bases that match TRBD2. The V segment lost 4 bases and the J segment 3 bases; nucleotides outside the gene matches: 11. Germline assignment: CDR1 LGHNA and CDR2 YSLEER. The CDR3 covers 17 residues. The CDR3 DNA reads as TGCGCCAGCAGCCCCACCGGGACTAGCGGATGGCTCTACGAGCAGTACTTC. Translated, it gives CASSPTGTSGWLYEQYF.

V usage is TRBV28 and J usage is TRBJ1-1; possible D gene TRBD1, 6 bases. The length of the CDR3 is 15 residues. Germline values: CDR1 MDHEN, CDR2 SYDVKM. The V end was cut by 9 bases, the J end by 0 bases, with 17 bases between. The CDR3 DNA reads as TGTGCCAGTGGAGGGGGAGGTCTAGTGAACACTGAAGCTTTCTTT. This encodes CASGGGGLVNTEAFF. Filled out from reference TRBV28 and TRBJ1-1, the complete variable domain reads DVKVTQSSRYLVKRTGEKVFLECVQDMDHENMFWYRQDPGLGLRLIYFSYDVKMKEKGDIPEGYSVSREKKERFSLILESASTNQTSMYLCASGGGGLVNTEAFFGQGTRLTVV.

The chain uses TRBV5-1 and TRBJ2-6; tentative D call: TRBD1 (5 bases). The CDR3 contains 15 residues. Germline-derived CDR1 and CDR2 are SGHRS and YFSETQ. Trimming shortened V by 4 bases and J by 0 bases, and 8 bases separated the two germline ends. The CDR3 here is CASSPQGSGANVLTF. In DNA form, the CDR3 reads TGCGCCAGCAGCCCCCAGGGCTCTGGGGCCAACGTCCTGACTTTC.

Here the CDR3 reads CASSIIGLASEQYF. The CDR3 DNA follows: TGTGCCAGCAGCATCATCGGACTAGCGTCCGAGCAGTACTTC. V and J are TRBV7-2 and TRBJ2-7; 9 nucleotides match TRBD2. J lost 6 bases, V lost 5 bases, and 8 bases had no gene match. CDR3 length equals 14 residues. Germline V gene lookup returns CDR1 SGHTA and CDR2 FQGNSA.

The genes are TRBV12-5 and TRBJ2-2; perhaps TRBD2 as D (7 bases). With 2 bases removed from V and 5 bases from J, the gap between germline ends came to 21 bases. Germline V gene data show CDR1 as LGHNT and CDR2 as FRNRAP. The CDR3 loop spans 18 amino acids. This CDR3 is CASGLRRLGGAATGELFF. The CDR3 DNA reads as TGTGCTAGTGGTTTGCGGCGGCTGGGGGGGGCGGCGACCGGGGAGCTGTTTTTT.